The clone carrying this T cell receptor beta chain was recorded a few times. Its antigen is undetermined. TCRdb passed the 5' RACE reads through MiXCR, listing each CDR3 protein once. This sample has around 230,000 distinct CDR3 sequences, with over 8.5% found just once. CDR3 length: 14 residues. With V trimmed by 8 bases and J by 4 bases, 8 bases remained unmatched. This entry belongs to a study of CD8 T cells in ankylosing spondylitis. General study results and limits: CD8+ by phenotype, disease-linked clones were relatively rare in peripheral blood.

The clonotype was recovered from a male donor with ankylosing spondylitis or in good health (not recorded which). The sample consisted of blood, either unsorted or a sorted T cell fraction (not recorded which). This chain connects TRBV12-3 or TRBV12-4 to TRBJ1-5; 7 nucleotides align to TRBD1. In nucleotides, the CDR3 is TGTGCCAGCGGAGACAGGGTCCTGAATCAGCCCCAGCATTTT. Translation gives CASGDRVLNQPQHF.